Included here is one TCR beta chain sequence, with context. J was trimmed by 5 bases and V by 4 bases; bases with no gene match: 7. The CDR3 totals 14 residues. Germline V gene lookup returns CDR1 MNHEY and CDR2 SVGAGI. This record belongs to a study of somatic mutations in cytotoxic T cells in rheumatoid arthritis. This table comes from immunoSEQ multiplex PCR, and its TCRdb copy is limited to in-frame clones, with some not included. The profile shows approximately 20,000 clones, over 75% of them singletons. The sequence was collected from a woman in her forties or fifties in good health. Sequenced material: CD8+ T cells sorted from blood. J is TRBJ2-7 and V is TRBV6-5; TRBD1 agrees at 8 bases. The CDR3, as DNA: TGTGCCAGCAGTTGGCAGGGGGCTGTGAACGAGCAGTACTTC. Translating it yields CASSWQGAVNEQYF.